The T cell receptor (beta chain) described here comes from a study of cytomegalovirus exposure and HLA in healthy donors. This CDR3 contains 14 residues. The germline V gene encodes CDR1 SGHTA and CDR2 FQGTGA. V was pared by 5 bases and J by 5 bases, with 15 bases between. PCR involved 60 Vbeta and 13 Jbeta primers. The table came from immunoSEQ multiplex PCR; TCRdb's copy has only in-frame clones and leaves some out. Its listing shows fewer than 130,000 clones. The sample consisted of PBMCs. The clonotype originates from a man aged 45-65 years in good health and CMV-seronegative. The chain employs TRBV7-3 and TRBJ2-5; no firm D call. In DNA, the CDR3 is TGTGCCAGCAGCCGTGGGTCACCCGGGGAGACCCAGTACTTC. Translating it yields CASSRGSPGETQYF.